The present TCR beta chain was sequenced within a study of shared clonotypes between healthy human individuals. General study findings and limits: On the whole, naive subsets had larger estimated richness than memory subsets had.

With 6 bases removed from V and 7 bases from J, the gap between germline ends came to 24 bases. Per the germline V gene, CDR1 is MDHEN and CDR2 is SYDVKM. This CDR3 spans 16 amino acids. The assay ran at deep level. Method: immunoSEQ multiplex PCR; TCRdb's copy keeps in-frame clones and lacks some. The sample holds about 1.5 million clones, roughly 98% seen once. As to this clone: The antigen is not known.

The chain carries TRBV28 and TRBJ1-1; D is perhaps TRBD1 (5 bases). Sequenced input: naive CD4+ T cells sorted from blood. Documented subset: CD45RA+ positively selected. This sequence originates from a man aged 25-40 years in good health. CDR3 sequence reads: CASRVGGFTGPYEAFF. For the CDR3, the DNA is TGTGCCAGCAGGGTCGGGGGGTTCACAGGTCCCTATGAAGCTTTCTTT.